The present TCR beta chain was sequenced within a study of beta chain features in type 1 diabetes. Across the study: The number of sorted cells examined across all samples was under 130,000,000.

Study conclusions and caveats: PCR might show a preference for shorter templates, equally across patients and controls. In all four CD4+ subsets, TCRB CDR3 length was significantly, moderately reduced in type 1 diabetes.

Points on this clone: Its antigen is not known.

The length of the CDR3 is 14 residues. Unmatched junction bases numbered 7, after V lost 3 bases and J lost 6 bases. Germline V gene sequence: CDR1 LNHDA, CDR2 SQIVND (reference sequence). Expressed TCRB transcripts got sequenced, as all isolated RNA was reverse transcribed. The read count averaged about 3.6 million across naive, central memory and regulatory T cell samples. The table came from immunoSEQ multiplex PCR; TCRdb's copy has only in-frame clones and leaves some out. This table has 400,000 or so clones, 9.6% appearing once. What was sequenced was central memory CD4+ T cells from blood. The TCR originated in a young man with type 1 diabetes. The chain couples TRBV19 to TRBJ2-5; 7 bases line up with TRBD1. The CDR3: CASSMGDSRKTQYF. CDR3 nucleotide sequence: TGTGCCAGTAGTATGGGGGACAGTAGGAAGACCCAGTACTTC.